Below, 12 T cell receptor beta chains from the same sample are listed, as sequenced in a study of T cell repertoires in cytomegalovirus infection. TCRdb reanalysed the reads using MiXCR and keeps one entry per CDR3 protein. This sample yields about 310,000 distinct CDR3 sequences, of which 20% to 25% are seen a single time; 13% belongs to the top ten. The antigens of these receptors remain unknown. Sequenced here: cultured PBMCs, sampled from culture after CMV antigen stimulation. Every receptor here comes from a human donor in good health (CMV status not recorded). Some clones in this sample may be carry-over from other donors' samples.

This clonotype occurred once. One end of the junction varies from germline; a read error may be responsible. The chain couples TRBV5-1 to TRBJ2-1; D remains ambiguous. Germline CDR1 reads SGHRS; CDR2 reads YFSETQ. This CDR3 has 15 amino acids. The DNA for the CDR3 is TGCGCCGGCAGCTTGTTTTCGACCGGTAACAATGAGCAGTTCTTC. Amino acids: CAGSLFSTGNNEQFF.

This clonotype was detected many times. J is TRBJ1-4 and V is TRBV28; D is uncertain. Trimming removed 6 bases from V and 7 bases from J, with 6 bases in between. This CDR3 is 11 amino acids long. Germline V lookup: CDR1 MDHEN, CDR2 SYDVKM. CDR3 DNA sequence: TGTGCCAGCAGCTTCCGTGAAAAACTGTTTTTT. Amino acids: CASSFREKLFF.

V gene TRBV9 combines with J gene TRBJ2-1; possible D gene TRBD2, 5 bases. Trimming removed 4 bases at V and 8 bases at J, with 19 bases between. The CDR3 sequence is 15 residues long. CDR1 and CDR2 from the germline V gene are SGDLS and YYNGEE. The DNA for the CDR3 is TGTGCCAGCAGCCTCACGGGAAGGAAGGGAGATGAGCAGTTCTTC. It encodes CASSLTGRKGDEQFF.

With regard to this clonotype: Relative to the germline gene, one junction end is altered; a read error may explain this. This chain uses TRBV7-9 with TRBJ1-2; unclear D gene. CDR3 length equals 12 residues. Germline CDR1 is SEHNR and CDR2 is FQNEAQ (reference sequence). As DNA, the CDR3 is TGTACCAGCAGCTTAGGCGGGGATGGCTACACCTTC. Translating gives CTSSLGGDGYTF.

This clonotype was seen a handful of times. The rearrangement joins TRBV2 to TRBJ2-1; 10 nucleotides line up with TRBD2. Germline CDR1 and CDR2: SNHLY and FYNNEI. The length of the CDR3 is 15 residues. The junction had 6 bases not matched to a gene; V was cut back by 8 bases and J by 2 bases. For the CDR3, the DNA is TGTGCCAGCCCATTAGCGGGAGGAACCTACAATGAGCAGTTCTTC. Protein product: CASPLAGGTYNEQFF.

This clonotype has just a few counts. V is TRBV7-2 and J is TRBJ2-5; D unresolved. CDR1 SGHTA and CDR2 FQGNSA come from the germline V gene. Deletions cut 1 base from V and 7 bases from J, with 19 bases between. The CDR3 consists of 16 residues. The CDR3 region has the DNA TGTGCCAGCAGCTTAGAGTTCGGTCCGGGCGACGGGACCCAGTACTTC. This encodes CASSLEFGPGDGTQYF.

This clonotype was detected a few times. The gene calls are TRBV7-2 and TRBJ1-6; D not certain. The CDR3 contains 15 residues. The V and J ends lost 5 bases and 6 bases respectively, with 14 bases between them. Germline values: CDR1 SGHTA, CDR2 FQGNSA. The CDR3 reads CASSVSSLVNSPLHF. The DNA of the CDR3 is TGTGCCAGCAGCGTCTCTAGCCTGGTTAATTCACCCCTCCACTTT.

The chain recombines TRBV6-1 with TRBJ1-2; D remains unclear. The germline V gene has CDR1 MNHNS and CDR2 SASEGT. CDR3 size: 13 residues. The V and J ends lost 3 bases and 5 bases respectively, with 10 bases between them. CDR3 residues: CASSETRAYGYTF. Here the CDR3 DNA reads TGTGCCAGCAGTGAGACCAGAGCATATGGCTACACCTTC.

The chain couples TRBV5-4 to TRBJ1-6, with D possibly matching TRBD1 (5 bases). Germline V gives CDR1 SGHNT, CDR2 YYREEE (reference sequence). V lost 1 base and J 0 bases, leaving 8 bases between the germline ends. The CDR3 has 16 amino acids. This chain's CDR3 is CASSLTRGSYNSPLHF. The CDR3 region has the DNA TGTGCCAGCAGCTTGACAAGGGGCTCCTATAATTCACCCCTCCACTTT. The full variable domain, completed using reference TRBV5-4 and TRBJ1-6, is ETGVTQSPTHLIKTRGQQVTLRCSSQSGHNTVSWYQQALGQGPQFIFQYYREEENGRGNFPPRFSGLQFPNYSSELNVNALELDDSALYLCASSLTRGSYNSPLHFGNGTRLTVT.

In its sample, this clonotype was seen a few times. This chain connects TRBV4-1 to TRBJ1-4; no clear D. Germline loops: CDR1 MGHRA, CDR2 YSYEKL. Trimming removed 0 bases from V and 0 bases from J, with 8 bases in between. This CDR3 spans 16 amino acids. This chain's CDR3 is CASSQETGSTNEKLFF. For the CDR3, the DNA is TGCGCCAGCAGCCAAGAGACCGGGTCAACTAATGAAAAACTGTTTTTT.

V usage is TRBV4-3 and J usage is TRBJ1-6, with a weak D call TRBD1 (6 bases). Per the germline V gene, CDR1 is LGHNA and CDR2 is YSLEER. V was clipped by 2 bases and J by 5 bases, with 10 bases between them. This CDR3 is 15 amino acids long. The CDR3 bases are TGCGCCAGCAGCCAAACAGGGAACGATAATTCACCCCTCCACTTT. Amino acids: CASSQTGNDNSPLHF.

CDR3 coding DNA: TGTGCCAGCAGCTTGGACAGGGGGCTGTCAGGCTCCTACAATGAGCAGTTCTTC. Protein: CASSLDRGLSGSYNEQFF. The chain joins TRBV7-2 to TRBJ2-1, with 11 bases aligning to TRBD1. The CDR3 is 18 residues long. The germline CDR1 and CDR2 sequences are SGHTA and FQGNSA. The V gene end was trimmed by 3 bases and the J gene end by 0 bases; junction bases not matched to a gene: 7.